This paragraph reports one T cell receptor beta chain. Its antigen is as yet unknown. This entry is derived from a study of shared clonotypes between healthy human individuals. Overall study: In total, the donors were a couple of women and a few men aged 18 to 49. A donor's plate count was three for CD4 naive and three for CD4 memory; CD8 naive had two and CD8 memory one. General study findings and limits: Few donors restricted represented genetic and exposure-history diversity.

V shed 4 bases and J 4 bases; nucleotides not matched to a gene: 7. CDR1 is SGHTS, CDR2 YDEGEE, per germline. The CDR3 has 15 amino acids. When replicate PCRs were run on sorted subsets, they used 150 to 200 ng DNA, about 30,000 T cell genomes. Sequencing used immunoSEQ multiplex PCR; TCRdb keeps in-frame clones, though not all of them. The sample records about 680,000 clones, around 90% being singletons. Naive CD8 populations comprised CD45RO-negative cells positively selected for CCR7, excluding terminally differentiated effector memory CD45RA+ cells. The rearrangement joins TRBV5-8 to TRBJ2-1; 8 bases line up with TRBD1. Sequences were obtained from naive CD8+ T cells sorted from blood. The receptor comes from a young man in good health. CDR3 nucleotide sequence: TGTGCCAGCAGCCCCAGGACAGGGAGTTACAATGAGCAGTTCTTC. This sequence encodes CASSPRTGSYNEQFF. The variable domain in full, completed from reference TRBV5-8 and TRBJ2-1, reads EAGVTQSPTHLIKTRGQQATLRCSPISGHTSVYWYQQALGLGLQFLLWYDEGEERNRGNFPPRFSGRQFPNYSSELNVNALELEDSALYLCASSPRTGSYNEQFFGPGTRLTVL.